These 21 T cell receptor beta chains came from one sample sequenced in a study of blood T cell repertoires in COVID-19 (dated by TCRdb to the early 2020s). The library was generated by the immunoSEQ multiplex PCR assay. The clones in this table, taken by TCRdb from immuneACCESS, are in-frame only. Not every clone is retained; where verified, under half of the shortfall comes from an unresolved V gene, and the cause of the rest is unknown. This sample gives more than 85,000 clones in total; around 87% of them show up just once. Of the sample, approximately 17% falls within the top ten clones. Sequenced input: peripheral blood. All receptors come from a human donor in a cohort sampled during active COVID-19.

CDR3: CASSLAGGADEQYF. Here the CDR3 DNA reads TGTGCCAGCAGCTTAGCAGGGGGCGCGGACGAGCAGTACTTC. The rearrangement links TRBV7-9 to TRBJ2-7; 7 nucleotides line up with TRBD1. Germline V gene sequence: CDR1 SEHNR, CDR2 FQNEAQ (reference sequence). V gave up 0 bases and J gave up 5 bases; unmatched junction bases: 4. This CDR3 has 14 amino acids. The variable domain in full, with the rest retrieved from reference TRBV7-9 and TRBJ2-7, is DTGVSQNPRHKITKRGQNVTFRCDPISEHNRLYWYRQTLGQGPEFLTYFQNEAQLEKSRLLSDRFSAERPKGSFSTLEIQRTEQGDSAMYLCASSLAGGADEQYFGPGTRLTVT.

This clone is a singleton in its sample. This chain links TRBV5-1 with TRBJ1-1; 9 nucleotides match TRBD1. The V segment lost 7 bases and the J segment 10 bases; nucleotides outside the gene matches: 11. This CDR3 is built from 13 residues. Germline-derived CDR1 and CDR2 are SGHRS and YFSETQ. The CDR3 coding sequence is TGCGCCAGCTTCGACAGGGGGGTGCGAGGAGCTTTCTTT. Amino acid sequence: CASFDRGVRGAFF.

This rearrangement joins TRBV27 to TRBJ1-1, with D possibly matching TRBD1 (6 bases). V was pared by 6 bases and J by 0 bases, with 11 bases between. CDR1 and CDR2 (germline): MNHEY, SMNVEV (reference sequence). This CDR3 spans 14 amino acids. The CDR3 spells CASRGGALNTEAFF. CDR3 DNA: TGTGCCAGCAGGGGGGGGGCATTGAACACTGAAGCTTTCTTT.

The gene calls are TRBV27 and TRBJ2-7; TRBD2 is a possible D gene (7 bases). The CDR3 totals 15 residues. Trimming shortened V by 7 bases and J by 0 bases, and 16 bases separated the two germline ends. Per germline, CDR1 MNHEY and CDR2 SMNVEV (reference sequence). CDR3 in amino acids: CASIRGGGSSYEQYF. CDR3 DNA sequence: TGTGCCAGCATCCGGGGCGGGGGCTCCTCCTACGAGCAGTACTTC.

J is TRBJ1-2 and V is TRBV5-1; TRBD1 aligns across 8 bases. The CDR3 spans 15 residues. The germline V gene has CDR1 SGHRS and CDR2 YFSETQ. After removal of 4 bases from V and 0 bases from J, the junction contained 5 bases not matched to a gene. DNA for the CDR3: TGCGCCAGCAGCCACGGACAGGGAGCTAACTATGGCTACACCTTC. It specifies CASSHGQGANYGYTF.

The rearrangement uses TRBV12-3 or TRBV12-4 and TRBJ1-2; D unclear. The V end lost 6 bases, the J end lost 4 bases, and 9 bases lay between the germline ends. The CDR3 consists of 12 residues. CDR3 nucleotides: TGTGCCAGCAGACGCCAGGCCTATGGCTACACCTTC. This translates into CASRRQAYGYTF.

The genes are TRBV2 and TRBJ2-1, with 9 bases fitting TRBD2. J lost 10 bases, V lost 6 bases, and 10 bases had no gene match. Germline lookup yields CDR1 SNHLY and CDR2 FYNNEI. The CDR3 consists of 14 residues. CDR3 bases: TGTGCCAGCAGAAGAGCGGGGGGTCTAGAAGAGCAGTTCTTC. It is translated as CASRRAGGLEEQFF.

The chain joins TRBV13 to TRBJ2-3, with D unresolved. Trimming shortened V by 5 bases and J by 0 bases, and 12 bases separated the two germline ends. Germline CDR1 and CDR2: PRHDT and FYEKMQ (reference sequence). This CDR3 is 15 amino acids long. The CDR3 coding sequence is TGTGCCAGCAGCCGCAGAGTGACTAGCACAGATACGCAGTATTTT. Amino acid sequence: CASSRRVTSTDTQYF.

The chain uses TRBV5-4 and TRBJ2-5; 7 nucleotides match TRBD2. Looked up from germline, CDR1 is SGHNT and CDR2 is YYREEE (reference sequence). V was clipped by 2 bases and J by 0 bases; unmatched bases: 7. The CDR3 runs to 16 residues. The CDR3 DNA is TGTGCCAGCAGCTTCTCTAGCGGAACGTACCAAGAGACCCAGTACTTC. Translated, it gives CASSFSSGTYQETQYF.

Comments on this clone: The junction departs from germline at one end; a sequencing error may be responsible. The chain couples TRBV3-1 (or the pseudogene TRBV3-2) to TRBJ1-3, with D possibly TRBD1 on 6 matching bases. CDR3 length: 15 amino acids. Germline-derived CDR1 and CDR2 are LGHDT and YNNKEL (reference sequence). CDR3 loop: CASRQAGEKRNTIYF. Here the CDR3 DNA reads TGTGCCAGCAGACAAGCAGGGGAAAAGAGAAACACCATATATTTT.

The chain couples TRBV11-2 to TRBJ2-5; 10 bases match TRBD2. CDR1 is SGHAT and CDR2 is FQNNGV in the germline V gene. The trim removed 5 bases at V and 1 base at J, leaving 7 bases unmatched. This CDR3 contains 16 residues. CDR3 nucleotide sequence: TGTGCCAGCAGCCCTAGCGGGGGACCCAGCCAAGAGACCCAGTACTTC. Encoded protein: CASSPSGGPSQETQYF. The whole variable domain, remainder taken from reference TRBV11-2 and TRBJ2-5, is EAGVAQSPRYKIIEKRQSVAFWCNPISGHATLYWYQQILGQGPKLLIQFQNNGVVDDSQLPKDRFSAERLKGVDSTLKIQPAKLEDSAVYLCASSPSGGPSQETQYFGPGTRLLVL.

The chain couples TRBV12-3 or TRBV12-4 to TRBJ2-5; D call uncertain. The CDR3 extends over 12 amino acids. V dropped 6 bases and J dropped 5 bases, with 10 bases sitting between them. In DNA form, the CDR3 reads TGTGCCAGCAGGTCCCTCTCGGAGACCCAGTACTTC. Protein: CASRSLSETQYF.

The DNA of the CDR3 is TGTGCCAGCAGCTTGGATGCAGGGGTTGAAAAACTGTTTTTT. Protein product: CASSLDAGVEKLFF. V gene TRBV5-8 combines with J gene TRBJ1-4, with a tentative D call TRBD1 (6 bases). The CDR3 runs 14 residues. Germline assignment: CDR1 SGHTS and CDR2 YDEGEE. Trimming shortened V by 0 bases and J by 7 bases, and 10 bases separated the two germline ends.

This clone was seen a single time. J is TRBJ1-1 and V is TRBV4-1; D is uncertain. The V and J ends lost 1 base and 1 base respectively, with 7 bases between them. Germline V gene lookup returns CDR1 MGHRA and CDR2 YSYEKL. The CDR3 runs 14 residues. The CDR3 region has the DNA TGCGCCAGCAGCCAAGTGGCCAAGAACACTGAAGCTTTCTTT. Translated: CASSQVAKNTEAFF.

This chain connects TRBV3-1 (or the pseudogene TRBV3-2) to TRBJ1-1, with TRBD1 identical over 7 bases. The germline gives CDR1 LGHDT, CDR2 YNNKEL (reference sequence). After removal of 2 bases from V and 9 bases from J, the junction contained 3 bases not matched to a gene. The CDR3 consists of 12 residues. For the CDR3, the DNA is TGTGCCAGCAGCCAAAGACAGGGAAAAGCTTTCTTT. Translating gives CASSQRQGKAFF.

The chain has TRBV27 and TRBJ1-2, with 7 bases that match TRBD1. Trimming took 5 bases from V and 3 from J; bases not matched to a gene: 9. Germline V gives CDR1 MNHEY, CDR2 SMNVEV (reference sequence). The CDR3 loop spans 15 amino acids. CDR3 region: CASSTRQGRDYGYTF. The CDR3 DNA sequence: TGTGCCAGCAGTACAAGACAGGGTAGGGACTATGGCTACACCTTC.

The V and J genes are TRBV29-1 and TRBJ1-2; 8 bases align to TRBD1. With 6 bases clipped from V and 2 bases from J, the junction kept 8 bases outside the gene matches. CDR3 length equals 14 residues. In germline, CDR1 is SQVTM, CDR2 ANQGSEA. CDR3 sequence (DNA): TGCAGCGTCACCGGGGACAGGCGGAACTATGGCTACACCTTC. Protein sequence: CSVTGDRRNYGYTF.

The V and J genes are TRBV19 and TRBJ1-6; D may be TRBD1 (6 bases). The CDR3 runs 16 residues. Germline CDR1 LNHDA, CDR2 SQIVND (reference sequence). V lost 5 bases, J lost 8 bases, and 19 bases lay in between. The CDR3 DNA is TGTGCCAGTAGTCCTAGAAACAGGGCAACGGATTCACCCCTCCACTTT. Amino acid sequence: CASSPRNRATDSPLHF.

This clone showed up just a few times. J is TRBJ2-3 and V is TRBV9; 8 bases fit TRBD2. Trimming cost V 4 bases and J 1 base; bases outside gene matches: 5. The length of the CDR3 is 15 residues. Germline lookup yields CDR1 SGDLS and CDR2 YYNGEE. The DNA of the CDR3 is TGTGCCAGCAGCCCTAATAGCGGGGGCACAGATACGCAGTATTTT. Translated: CASSPNSGGTDTQYF.

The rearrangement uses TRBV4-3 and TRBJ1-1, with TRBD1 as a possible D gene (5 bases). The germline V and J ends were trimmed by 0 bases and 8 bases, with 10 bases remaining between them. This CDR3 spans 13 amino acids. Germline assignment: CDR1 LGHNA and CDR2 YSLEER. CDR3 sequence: CASSQDRGIEAFF. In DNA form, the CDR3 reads TGCGCCAGCAGCCAAGACCGGGGGATCGAAGCTTTCTTT.

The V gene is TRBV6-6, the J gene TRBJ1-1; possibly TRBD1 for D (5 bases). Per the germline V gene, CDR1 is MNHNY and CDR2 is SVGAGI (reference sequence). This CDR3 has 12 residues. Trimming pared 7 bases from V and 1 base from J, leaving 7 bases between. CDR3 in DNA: TGTGCCAGCAAAGGGGCGAACACTGAAGCTTTCTTT. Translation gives CASKGANTEAFF.